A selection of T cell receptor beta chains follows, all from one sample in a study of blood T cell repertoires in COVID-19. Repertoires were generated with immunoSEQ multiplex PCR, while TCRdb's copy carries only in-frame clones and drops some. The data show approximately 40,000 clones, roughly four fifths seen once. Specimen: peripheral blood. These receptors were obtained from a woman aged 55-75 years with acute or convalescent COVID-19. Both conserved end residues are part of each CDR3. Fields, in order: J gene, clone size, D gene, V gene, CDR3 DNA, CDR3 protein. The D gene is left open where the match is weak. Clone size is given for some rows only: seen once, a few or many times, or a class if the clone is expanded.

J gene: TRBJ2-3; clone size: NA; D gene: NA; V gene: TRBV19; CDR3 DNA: TGTGCCAGTAGTATAGATTACAGTAGGATGACAGATACGCAGTATTTT; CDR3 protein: CASSIDYSRMTDTQYF
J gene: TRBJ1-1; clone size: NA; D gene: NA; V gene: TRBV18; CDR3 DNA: TGTGCCAGCACCGGACAGCTGAACACTGAAGCTTTCTTT; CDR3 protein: CASTGQLNTEAFF
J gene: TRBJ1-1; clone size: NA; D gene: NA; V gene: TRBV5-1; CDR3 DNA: TGCGCCAGCAGCCCCTATAGGGGTATTACTGAAGCTTTCTTT; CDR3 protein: CASSPYRGITEAFF
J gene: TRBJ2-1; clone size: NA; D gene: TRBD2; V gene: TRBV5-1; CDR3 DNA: TGCGCCAGCAGCTCAGGACTAGCGTCGAGTGGCAATGAGCAGTTCTTC; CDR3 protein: CASSSGLASSGNEQFF
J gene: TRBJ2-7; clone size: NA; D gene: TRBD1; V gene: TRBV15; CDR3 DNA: TGTGCCACCAGCAGAGAGGGGACAGGGGTCTACGAGCAGTACTTC; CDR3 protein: CATSREGTGVYEQYF
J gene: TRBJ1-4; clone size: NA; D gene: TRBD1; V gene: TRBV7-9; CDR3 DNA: TGTGCCAGCAGCAGATCTGACAGGGGGCTTGAAAAACTGTTTTTT; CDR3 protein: CASSRSDRGLEKLFF
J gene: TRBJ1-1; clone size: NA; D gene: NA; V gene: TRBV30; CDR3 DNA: TGTGCCTGGAGTCTCTCAGCGGGACGGCCGAACACTGAAGCTTTCTTT; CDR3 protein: CAWSLSAGRPNTEAFF
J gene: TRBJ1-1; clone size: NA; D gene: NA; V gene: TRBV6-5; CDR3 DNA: TGTGCCAGCCTCAGGAAAGGAACGAACACTGAAGCTTTCTTT; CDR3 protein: CASLRKGTNTEAFF
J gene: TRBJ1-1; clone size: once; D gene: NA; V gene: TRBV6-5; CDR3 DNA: TGTGCCAGCAGTATCGCAGGGGTAAACACTGAAGCTTTCTTT; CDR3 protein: CASSIAGVNTEAFF
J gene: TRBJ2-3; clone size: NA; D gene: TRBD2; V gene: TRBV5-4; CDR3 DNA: TGTGCCAGCAGCATCGGACTAGCGGGGGGCGGGACAGATACGCAGTATTTT; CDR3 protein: CASSIGLAGGGTDTQYF
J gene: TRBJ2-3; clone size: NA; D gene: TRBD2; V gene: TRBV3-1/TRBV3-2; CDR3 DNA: TGTGCCAGCAGCCACGGGACTAGCGGGAGGTTCGCAGATACGCAGTATTTT; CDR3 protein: CASSHGTSGRFADTQYF
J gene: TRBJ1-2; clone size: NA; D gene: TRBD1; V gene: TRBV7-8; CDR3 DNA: TGTGCCAGCAGCTCCCATGACAGGGGGAACTATGGCTACACCTTC; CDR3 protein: CASSSHDRGNYGYTF
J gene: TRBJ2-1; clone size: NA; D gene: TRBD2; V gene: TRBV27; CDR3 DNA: TGTGCCAGCAGTTTGAGACCGGGACTAGCGGGAGTAAAGAACAATGAGCAGTTCTTC; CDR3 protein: CASSLRPGLAGVKNNEQFF
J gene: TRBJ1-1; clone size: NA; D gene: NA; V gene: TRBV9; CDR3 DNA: TGTGCCAGCAGCGCCCCGAGCACTGAAGCTTTCTTT; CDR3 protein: CASSAPSTEAFF
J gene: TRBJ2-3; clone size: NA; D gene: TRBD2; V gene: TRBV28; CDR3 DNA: TGTGCCAGCAGTTTAAGCGGGGGGAACGCAGATACGCAGTATTTT; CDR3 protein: CASSLSGGNADTQYF
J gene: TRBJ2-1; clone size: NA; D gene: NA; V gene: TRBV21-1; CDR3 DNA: TGTGCCAGCAGCAAAGCAGAGGACAGAAACAATGAGCAGTTCTTC; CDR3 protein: CASSKAEDRNNEQFF
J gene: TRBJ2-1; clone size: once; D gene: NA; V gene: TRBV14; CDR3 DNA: TGTGCCATCTCGCTATACAATGAGCAGTTCTTC; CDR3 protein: CAISLYNEQFF
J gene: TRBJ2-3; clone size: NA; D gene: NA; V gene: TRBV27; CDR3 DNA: TGTGCCAGCAGTCAGCGGACTAGCACAGATACGCAGTATTTT; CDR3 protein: CASSQRTSTDTQYF
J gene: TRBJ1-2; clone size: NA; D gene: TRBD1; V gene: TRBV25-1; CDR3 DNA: TGTGCCAGCAGCGACAGGGGGTGGAAAGATGGCTACACCTTC; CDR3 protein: CASSDRGWKDGYTF
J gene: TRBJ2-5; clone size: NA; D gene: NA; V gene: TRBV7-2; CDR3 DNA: TGTGCCAGCAGCTTAGTGCTAACAGAGACCCAGTACTTC; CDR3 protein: CASSLVLTETQYF
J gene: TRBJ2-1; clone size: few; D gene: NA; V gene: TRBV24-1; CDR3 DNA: TGTGCCACCAGTGACGGGACAACATACAATGAGCAGTTCTTC; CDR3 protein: CATSDGTTYNEQFF
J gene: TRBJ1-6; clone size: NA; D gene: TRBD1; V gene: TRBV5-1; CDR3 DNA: TGCGCCAGCAGTCGGGACAGAAGCTCCTATAATTCACCCCTCCACTTT; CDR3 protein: CASSRDRSSYNSPLHF
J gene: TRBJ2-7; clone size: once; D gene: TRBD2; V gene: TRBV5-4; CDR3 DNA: TGTGCCAGCAGCCACCGCAAAGCGGGAGACTCCTACGAGCAGTACTTC; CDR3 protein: CASSHRKAGDSYEQYF
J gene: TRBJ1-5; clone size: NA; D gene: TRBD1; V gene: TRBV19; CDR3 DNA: TGTGCCAGTAGTATGGGGGGACAGTATAGCAATCAGCCCCAGCATTTT; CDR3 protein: CASSMGGQYSNQPQHF
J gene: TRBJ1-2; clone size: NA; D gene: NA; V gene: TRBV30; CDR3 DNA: TGTGCCGGGACACCTACTAACTATGGCTACACCTTC; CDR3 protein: CAGTPTNYGYTF
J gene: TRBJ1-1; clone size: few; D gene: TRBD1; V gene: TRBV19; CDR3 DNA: TGTGCCAGTAAGGGACAGCTAAGGACTGAAGCTTTCTTT; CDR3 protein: CASKGQLRTEAFF
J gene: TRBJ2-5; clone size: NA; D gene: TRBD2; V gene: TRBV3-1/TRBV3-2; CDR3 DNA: TGTGCCAGCAGCCAAGATGGCGCTAGCGGGAGAAGGGCCCGACGAGAGACCCAGTACTTC; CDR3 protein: CASSQDGASGRRARRETQYF
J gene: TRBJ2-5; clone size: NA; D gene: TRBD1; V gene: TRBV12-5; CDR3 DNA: TGTGCTAGTGGCCAGCTACAGGGGGCGTTGGAGACCCAGTACTTC; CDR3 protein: CASGQLQGALETQYF
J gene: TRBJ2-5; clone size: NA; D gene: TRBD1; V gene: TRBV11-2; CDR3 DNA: TGTGCCAGCAGCTTAGGACAGGGACAAGAGACCCAGTACTTC; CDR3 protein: CASSLGQGQETQYF
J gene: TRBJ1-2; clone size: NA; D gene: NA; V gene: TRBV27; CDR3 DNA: TGTGCCAGCAGTTTATCGTCAGGGTTTGGCTACACCTTC; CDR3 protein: CASSLSSGFGYTF
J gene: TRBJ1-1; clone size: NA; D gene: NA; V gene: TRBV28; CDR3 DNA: TGTGCCAGCAGTTTGGGGCAGAACACTGAAGCTTTCTTT; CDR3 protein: CASSLGQNTEAFF
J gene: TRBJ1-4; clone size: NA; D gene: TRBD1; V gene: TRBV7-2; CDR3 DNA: TGTGCCAGCAGCTTAAACAGGGGGGAAAAACTGTTTTTT; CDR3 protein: CASSLNRGEKLFF
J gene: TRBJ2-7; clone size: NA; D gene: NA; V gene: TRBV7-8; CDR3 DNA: TGTGCCAGCAGCCGTTGGACAGCCTACGAGCAGTACTTC; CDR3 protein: CASSRWTAYEQYF
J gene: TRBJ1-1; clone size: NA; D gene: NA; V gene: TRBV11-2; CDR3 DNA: TGTGCCAGCAGCTTCGGCGGCGGGGGTCGGACTGAAGCTTTCTTT; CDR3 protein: CASSFGGGGRTEAFF
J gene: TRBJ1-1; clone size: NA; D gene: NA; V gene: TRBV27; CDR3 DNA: TGTGCCAGCAGTTTAAATGGGGGGGCTGGTGAAGCTTTCTTT; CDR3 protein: CASSLNGGAGEAFF
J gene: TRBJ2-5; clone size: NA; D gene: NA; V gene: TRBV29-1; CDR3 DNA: TGCAGCGTTGATGAGGCTCAGCGGGAGACCCAGTACTTC; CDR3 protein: CSVDEAQRETQYF
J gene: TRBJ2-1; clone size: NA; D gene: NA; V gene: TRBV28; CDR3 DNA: TGTGCCAGCAGTACCCACCTCAGGACAGACAGGTTCTACAATGAGCAGTTCTTC; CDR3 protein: CASSTHLRTDRFYNEQFF
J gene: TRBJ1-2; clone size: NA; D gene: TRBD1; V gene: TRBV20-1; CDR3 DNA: TGCAGTGCTAGTAAAGGGGGCGACGCGGCTGGCTACACCTTC; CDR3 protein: CSASKGGDAAGYTF
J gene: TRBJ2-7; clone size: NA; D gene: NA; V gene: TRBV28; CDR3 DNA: TGTGCCAGCAGCGTAGGGGGGGCTGGTGGGTACGAGCAGTACTTC; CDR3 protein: CASSVGGAGGYEQYF
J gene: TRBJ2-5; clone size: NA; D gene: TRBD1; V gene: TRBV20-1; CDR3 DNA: TGCAGTGCTCGTGAGACAGGGGGCAAAGAGACCCAGTACTTC; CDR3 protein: CSARETGGKETQYF
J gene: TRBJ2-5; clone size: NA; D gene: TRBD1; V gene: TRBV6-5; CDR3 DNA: TGTGCCAGCAGTAAAAACAGGGGGAAAGAGACCCAGTACTTC; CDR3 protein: CASSKNRGKETQYF
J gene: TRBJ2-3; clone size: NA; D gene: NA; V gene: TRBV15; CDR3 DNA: TGTGCCACCAGCAGAGTGTCAGGGGGGACGCAGTATTTT; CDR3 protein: CATSRVSGGTQYF
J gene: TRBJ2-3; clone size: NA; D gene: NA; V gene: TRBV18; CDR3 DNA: TGTGCCAGCTCGCGGGACCCGAGCACGAATACGCAGTATTTT; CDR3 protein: CASSRDPSTNTQYF
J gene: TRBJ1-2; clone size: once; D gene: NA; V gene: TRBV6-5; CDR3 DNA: TGTGCCAGCAGTAAACAGGGCACGGGGAATGGCTACACCTTC; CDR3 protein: CASSKQGTGNGYTF
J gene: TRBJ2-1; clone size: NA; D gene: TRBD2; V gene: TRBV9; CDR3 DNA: TGTGCCAGCAGCGCCTCGGGACTAGCGGGAAGGGGCTACAATGAGCAGTTCTTC; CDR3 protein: CASSASGLAGRGYNEQFF
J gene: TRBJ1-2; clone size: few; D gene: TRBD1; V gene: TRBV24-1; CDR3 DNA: TGTGCCACCAGTGCCTCGGCAGGGGGAAACTATGGCTACACCTTC; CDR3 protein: CATSASAGGNYGYTF
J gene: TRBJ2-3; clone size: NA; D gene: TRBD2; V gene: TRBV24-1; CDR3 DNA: TGTGCCACCAGCCCGACTAGCGGGAGTACAGATACGCAGTATTTT; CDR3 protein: CATSPTSGSTDTQYF
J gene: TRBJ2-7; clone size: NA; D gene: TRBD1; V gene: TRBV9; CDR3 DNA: TGTGCCAGCAGCGCAAACAGGGGTTCCTACGAGCAGTACTTC; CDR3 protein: CASSANRGSYEQYF
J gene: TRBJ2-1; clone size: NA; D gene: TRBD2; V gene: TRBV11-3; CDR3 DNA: TGTGCCAGCAGCTTAAGTGCCCCCCAAGGGACTAGTTACAATGAGCAGTTCTTC; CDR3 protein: CASSLSAPQGTSYNEQFF
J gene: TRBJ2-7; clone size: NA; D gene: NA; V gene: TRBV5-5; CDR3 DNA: TGTGCCAGCAGCCTCCGGGACACCTACTACGAGCAGTACTTC; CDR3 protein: CASSLRDTYYEQYF
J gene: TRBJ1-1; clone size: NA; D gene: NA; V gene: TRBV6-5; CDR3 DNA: TGTGCCAGCGGGGAGTATAACACTGAAGCTTTCTTT; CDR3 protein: CASGEYNTEAFF
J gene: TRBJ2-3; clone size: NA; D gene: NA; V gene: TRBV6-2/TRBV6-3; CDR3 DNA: TGTGCCAGCAGTTACGGCCTCCCAGGGGATACGCAGTATTTT; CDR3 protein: CASSYGLPGDTQYF
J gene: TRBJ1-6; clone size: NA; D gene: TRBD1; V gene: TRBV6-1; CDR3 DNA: TGTGCCAGCAGTGAAAGGGGGCTTTCTTCACCCCTCCACTTT; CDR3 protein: CASSERGLSSPLHF